The 16 T cell receptor beta chains given below trace back to one sample, sequenced in a study of T cell repertoires in cytomegalovirus infection. TCRdb passed the reads through MiXCR, listing each CDR3 protein once. In the table there are 700,000 to 850,000 distinct CDR3 sequences, around a third of which are singletons. No antigen is known for these receptors. The specimen was cultured CD8+ T cells from PBMCs, collected from culture after CMV antigen stimulation. These receptors all come from a human donor in good health (CMV status not recorded). Some clones in this sample may be carry-over from other donors' samples.

This clonotype was observed once. Just one base apart from a much larger clone, this may be a read error. Here the CDR3 omits its conserved ending phenylalanine or tryptophan, so a read error is the likely source. The CDR3 sequence is CASSSDRGETQYL. For the CDR3, the DNA is TGTGCCAGCAGCTCAGACCGGGGTGAGACCCAGTACTTG. This chain connects TRBV7-2 to TRBJ2-5; D perhaps matches TRBD2 (5 bases). Germline V gene sequence: CDR1 SGHTA, CDR2 FQGNSA. This CDR3 region has 13 residues. Trimming took off 4 bases at V and 5 bases at J, with 11 bases between the two ends.

This clonotype was picked up a small number of times. The gene calls are TRBV7-9 and TRBJ2-5; D perhaps matches TRBD1 (5 bases). Looked up from germline, CDR1 is SEHNR and CDR2 is FQNEAQ (reference sequence). The V end lost 5 bases, the J end lost 0 bases, and 10 bases lay between the germline ends. The CDR3 is 14 amino acids. The CDR3 DNA reads as TGTGCCAGCAGCGCGAGACAGTACCAAGAGACCCAGTACTTC. Its protein product is CASSARQYQETQYF.

The chain joins TRBV4-1 to TRBJ2-2; 7 nucleotides agree with TRBD2. Germline CDR1 and CDR2: MGHRA and YSYEKL. V shed 0 bases and J 1 base; nucleotides not matched to a gene: 5. CDR3 size: 17 residues. CDR3: CASSQDELAMNTGELFF. As DNA, the CDR3 is TGCGCCAGCAGCCAAGATGAACTAGCGATGAACACCGGGGAGCTGTTTTTT.

J is TRBJ1-2 and V is TRBV7-8; D perhaps matches TRBD1 (5 bases). Looked up from germline, CDR1 is SGHVS and CDR2 is FQNEAQ. V lost 1 base and J lost 0, with 12 bases in between. The CDR3 spans 16 residues. The CDR3 loop is CASSLGRTTSNYGYTF. The CDR3 region has the DNA TGTGCCAGCAGCTTAGGGAGGACAACTTCTAACTATGGCTACACCTTC. The full variable domain, with the rest looked up from reference TRBV7-8 and TRBJ1-2, is GAGVSQSPRYKVAKRGQDVALRCDPISGHVSLFWYQQALGQGPEFLTYFQNEAQLDKSGLPSDRFFAERPEGSVSTLKIQRTQQEDSAVYLCASSLGRTTSNYGYTFGSGTRLTVV.

The CDR3 sequence is CASSYSISGVLSGVQFF. In DNA, the CDR3 is TGTGCCAGCAGTTACTCGATATCGGGGGTCCTTTCTGGGGTCCAGTTCTTC. This chain connects TRBV6-5 to TRBJ2-1; D possibly corresponds to TRBD2 (6 bases). Trimming took off 0 bases at V and 13 bases at J, with 25 bases between the two ends. The CDR3 has 17 amino acids. Germline assignment: CDR1 MNHEY and CDR2 SVGAGI.

This clonotype came up a few times. V and J are TRBV6-5 and TRBJ2-2, with D unclear. From germline, CDR1 is MNHEY and CDR2 SVGAGI. V was cut by 2 bases and J by 7 bases, with 8 bases left in between. CDR3 length: 13 residues. Written as DNA, the CDR3 is TGTGCCAGCAGTTACGGGGTGGGCGGGGAGCTGTTTTTT. Protein sequence: CASSYGVGGELFF.

The rearrangement joins TRBV7-9 to TRBJ1-6; no definite D call. V gave up 2 bases and J gave up 6 bases, with 11 bases separating them. The germline gives CDR1 SEHNR, CDR2 FQNEAQ (reference sequence). The CDR3 totals 15 residues. CDR3 loop: CASSLSFPSNSPLHF. In DNA, the CDR3 is TGTGCCAGCAGCTTAAGCTTCCCCTCTAATTCACCCCTCCACTTT.

In this sample, this clonotype turned up a few times. The chain carries TRBV27 and TRBJ2-7; TRBD2 is a possible D gene (6 bases). The length of the CDR3 is 14 residues. Germline values: CDR1 MNHEY, CDR2 SMNVEV (reference sequence). Trimming stripped 2 bases from V and 3 bases from J, with 11 bases between. CDR3 loop: CASSLTGGGYEQYV. Here the CDR3 DNA reads TGTGCCAGCAGTTTAACCGGGGGTGGCTACGAGCAGTACGTC.

This clonotype appeared many times. V usage is TRBV7-2 and J usage is TRBJ2-7; D is perhaps TRBD1 (6 bases). There are 15 residues in the CDR3. V lost 5 bases to trimming and J lost 2 bases, with 16 bases between them. Germline-derived CDR1 and CDR2 are SGHTA and FQGNSA. CDR3 sequence reads: CASSHLRQETYEQYF. In DNA, the CDR3 is TGTGCCAGCAGCCACCTTAGACAGGAAACCTACGAGCAGTACTTC.

This clonotype appeared a few times. This chain connects TRBV7-8 to TRBJ1-1, with unresolved D. The V end lost 4 bases, the J end lost 5 bases, and 14 bases lay between the germline ends. The germline CDR1 and CDR2 sequences are SGHVS and FQNEAQ. The CDR3 contains 14 residues. In nucleotides, the CDR3 is TGTGCCAGCAGCTGGACGGGGTGGAGGACTGAAGCTTTCTTT. Translated, it gives CASSWTGWRTEAFF.

The sample holds many counts of this clonotype. The V call is TRBV7-8, the J call TRBJ2-7; D is possibly TRBD1 (6 bases). Germline V gene data show CDR1 as SGHVS and CDR2 as FQNEAQ. This CDR3 comprises 14 residues. The V end lost 5 bases, the J end lost 4 bases, and 15 bases lay between the germline ends. The CDR3 bases are TGTGCCAGCAGCAAGGGGGACCGAAAATACGAGCAGTACGTC. Protein product: CASSKGDRKYEQYV.

This clonotype has just a few counts. V and J are TRBV29-1 and TRBJ2-1; 8 bases match TRBD1. The germline V gene encodes CDR1 SQVTM and CDR2 ANQGSEA. The CDR3 totals 15 residues. The trim removed 7 bases at V and 2 bases at J, leaving 10 bases unmatched. Here the CDR3 DNA reads TGCAGCGCTGGACAGGGTTCACCAACCTACAATGAGCAGTTCTTC. Translated, it gives CSAGQGSPTYNEQFF.

The table lists this clonotype with a few counts. The V and J genes are TRBV7-9 and TRBJ2-3; 7 positions agree with TRBD1. Looked up from germline, CDR1 is SEHNR and CDR2 is FQNEAQ (reference sequence). The trim removed 5 bases at V and 2 bases at J, leaving 10 bases unmatched. The CDR3 is made up of 16 amino acids. CDR3 protein: CASSLTDRAYTDTQYF. DNA for the CDR3: TGTGCCAGCAGCCTAACCGACAGGGCCTACACAGATACGCAGTATTTT.

The chain carries TRBV12-3 or TRBV12-4 and TRBJ1-3; D unresolved. The ends were cut back, 7 bases at V and 7 bases at J, with 11 bases in the middle. CDR3 length: 12 amino acids. The CDR3 DNA sequence: TGTGCCAGCACCGACTCCATGAACACCATATATTTT. Its translation: CASTDSMNTIYF.

The chain has TRBV4-3 and TRBJ1-2; TRBD1 is a possible D gene (6 bases). This CDR3 is 15 amino acids long. Trimming shortened V by 2 bases and J by 8 bases, and 18 bases separated the two germline ends. Germline V lookup: CDR1 LGHNA, CDR2 YSLEER. The CDR3 region has the DNA TGCGCCAGCAGCCAATTTCTTGGGGGCCTAGGAGGCTACACCTTC. Protein: CASSQFLGGLGGYTF.

The chain combines TRBV19 with TRBJ2-7; D is unresolved. The CDR3 has 13 amino acids. The germline V and J ends were trimmed by 0 bases and 0 bases, with 3 bases remaining between them. Germline CDR1 and CDR2: LNHDA and SQIVND (reference sequence). In DNA form, the CDR3 reads TGTGCCAGTAGTATAGACCCCTCCTACGAGCAGTACTTC. Protein sequence: CASSIDPSYEQYF.